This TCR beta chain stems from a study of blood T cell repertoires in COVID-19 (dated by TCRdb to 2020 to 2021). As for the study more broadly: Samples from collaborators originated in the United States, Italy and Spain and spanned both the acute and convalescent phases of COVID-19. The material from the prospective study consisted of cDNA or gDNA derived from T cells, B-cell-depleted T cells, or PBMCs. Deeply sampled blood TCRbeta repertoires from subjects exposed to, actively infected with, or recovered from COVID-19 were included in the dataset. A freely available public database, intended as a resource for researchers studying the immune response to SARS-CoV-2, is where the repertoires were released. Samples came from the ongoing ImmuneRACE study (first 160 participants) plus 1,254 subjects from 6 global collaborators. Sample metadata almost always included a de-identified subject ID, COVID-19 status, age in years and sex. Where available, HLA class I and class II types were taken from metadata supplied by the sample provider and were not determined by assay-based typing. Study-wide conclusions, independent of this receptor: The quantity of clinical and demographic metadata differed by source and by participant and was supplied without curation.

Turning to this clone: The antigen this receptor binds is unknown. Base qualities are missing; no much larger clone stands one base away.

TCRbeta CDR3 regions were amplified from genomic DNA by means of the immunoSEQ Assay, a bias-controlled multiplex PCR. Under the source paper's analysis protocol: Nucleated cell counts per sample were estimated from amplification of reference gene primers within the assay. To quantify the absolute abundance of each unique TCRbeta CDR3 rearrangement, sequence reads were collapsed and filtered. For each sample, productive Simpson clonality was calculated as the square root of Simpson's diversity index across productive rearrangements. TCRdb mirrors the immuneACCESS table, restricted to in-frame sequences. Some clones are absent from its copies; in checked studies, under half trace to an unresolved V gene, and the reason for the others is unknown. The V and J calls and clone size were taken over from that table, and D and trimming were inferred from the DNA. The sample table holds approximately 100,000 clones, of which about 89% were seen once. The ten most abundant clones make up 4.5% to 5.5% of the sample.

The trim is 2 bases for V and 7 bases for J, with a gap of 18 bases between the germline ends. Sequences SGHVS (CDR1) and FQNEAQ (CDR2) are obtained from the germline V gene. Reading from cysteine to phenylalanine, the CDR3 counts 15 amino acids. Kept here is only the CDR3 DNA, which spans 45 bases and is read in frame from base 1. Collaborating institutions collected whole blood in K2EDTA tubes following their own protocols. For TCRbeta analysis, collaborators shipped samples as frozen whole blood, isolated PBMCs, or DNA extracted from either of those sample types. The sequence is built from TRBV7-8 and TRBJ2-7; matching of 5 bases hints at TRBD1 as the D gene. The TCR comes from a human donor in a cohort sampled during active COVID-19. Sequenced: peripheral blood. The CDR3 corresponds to CASSLTPEGDREQYF. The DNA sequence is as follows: TGTGCCAGCAGCTTAACCCCAGAAGGGGATCGGGAGCAGTACTTC. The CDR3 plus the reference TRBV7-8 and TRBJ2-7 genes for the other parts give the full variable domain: GAGVSQSPRYKVAKRGQDVALRCDPISGHVSLFWYQQALGQGPEFLTYFQNEAQLDKSGLPSDRFFAERPEGSVSTLKIQRTQQEDSAVYLCASSLTPEGDREQYFGPGTRLTVT.